The 23 T cell receptor beta chains listed next were all sequenced from one sample in a study of shared clonotypes between healthy human individuals. Measured with immunoSEQ multiplex PCR; TCRdb has only the in-frame clones, and not every one. In the table there are roughly 2.2 million clones, 85% to 95% of which are singletons. Source material: naive CD4+ T cells from PBMCs. Sample subset: CD45RA+ positively selected. Every receptor here comes from a young man in good health. Some clones in this sample may be carry-over from other donors' samples.

CDR3 amino acids: CASSPGASGGTGELFF. The CDR3 coding sequence is TGTGCCAGCAGCCCGGGGGCTAGCGGGGGTACCGGGGAGCTGTTTTTT. The chain joins TRBV7-7 to TRBJ2-2; 10 bases are a match to TRBD2. Germline values: CDR1 SSHAT, CDR2 FNYEAQ (reference sequence). This CDR3 comprises 16 residues. V lost 5 bases and J lost 5; bases outside the gene matches: 8.

The chain carries TRBV28 and TRBJ1-1; D is undetermined. Trimming cost V 7 bases and J 6 bases, with 12 bases left between them. The CDR3 has 12 residues. The germline V gene has CDR1 MDHEN and CDR2 SYDVKM. The CDR3 DNA reads TGTGCCAGCACCCGGCGGGAGGCTGAAGCTTTCTTT. Protein sequence: CASTRREAEAFF.

The table lists this clone with a count of one. The rearrangement uses TRBV28 and TRBJ2-3; 8 positions agree with TRBD1. Germline-derived CDR1 and CDR2 are MDHEN and SYDVKM. Trimming took 6 bases from V and 3 from J; bases not matched to a gene: 8. The CDR3 is 15 residues long. The CDR3 reads CASRPRDRLTDTQYF. CDR3 bases: TGTGCCAGCAGACCCCGGGACAGGCTAACAGATACGCAGTATTTT.

V is TRBV25-1 and J is TRBJ2-1; no definite D call. Germline V lookup: CDR1 MGHDK, CDR2 SYGVNS. Trimming took off 3 bases at V and 8 bases at J, with 17 bases between the two ends. The CDR3 is made up of 15 amino acids. The CDR3 DNA follows: TGTGCCAGCAGTGAGAGTAGACTCCCGAACCATGAGCAGTTCTTC. This translates into CASSESRLPNHEQFF.

The chain combines TRBV7-6 with TRBJ2-7; D gene ambiguous. The CDR3 is 14 residues long. V was trimmed by 1 base and J by 0 bases, leaving 7 bases between them. Germline V gene lookup returns CDR1 SGHVS and CDR2 FNYEAQ. CDR3 residues: CASSLDDGSYEQYF. The CDR3 DNA is TGTGCCAGCAGCTTAGACGACGGCTCCTACGAGCAGTACTTC.

The chain carries TRBV25-1 and TRBJ2-5, with TRBD1 identical over 9 bases. CDR1 MGHDK and CDR2 SYGVNS come from the germline V gene. The CDR3 is 15 residues long. The junction had 4 bases not matched to a gene; V was cut back by 5 bases and J by 0 bases. In DNA, the CDR3 is TGTGCCAGCAGTCCGGGACAGGGAAACCAAGAGACCCAGTACTTC. Encoded protein: CASSPGQGNQETQYF.

The chain uses TRBV4-1 and TRBJ2-5; 8 nucleotides align to TRBD2. V lost 1 base to trimming and J lost 2 bases; unmatched junction nucleotides: 6. CDR3 size: 16 residues. Germline values: CDR1 MGHRA, CDR2 YSYEKL. CDR3 loop: CASSQGGSGMQETQYF. The CDR3 nucleotides read TGCGCCAGCAGCCAAGGGGGTAGCGGGATGCAAGAGACCCAGTACTTC.

This chain uses TRBV7-9 with TRBJ1-4, with D tentatively TRBD1 (5 bases). This CDR3 is 14 amino acids long. The V gene's germline CDR1 is SEHNR and CDR2 FQNEAQ (reference sequence). V lost 5 bases to trimming and J lost 8 bases, with 15 bases between them. CDR3 amino acids: CASSDQTWGEKLFF. The DNA for the CDR3 is TGTGCCAGCAGCGACCAGACTTGGGGCGAAAAACTGTTTTTT. The full variable domain, rest sourced from reference TRBV7-9 and TRBJ1-4, is DTGVSQNPRHKITKRGQNVTFRCDPISEHNRLYWYRQTLGQGPEFLTYFQNEAQLEKSRLLSDRFSAERPKGSFSTLEIQRTEQGDSAMYLCASSDQTWGEKLFFGSGTQLSVL.

This chain joins TRBV28 and TRBJ1-5; no reliable D call. V lost 6 bases and J 6 bases, leaving 15 bases between the germline ends. This CDR3 is built from 14 residues. Germline lookup yields CDR1 MDHEN and CDR2 SYDVKM. CDR3 sequence reads: CASSLDARRQPQHF. The DNA of the CDR3 is TGTGCCAGCAGCCTTGACGCACGGCGTCAGCCCCAGCATTTT.

V usage is TRBV2 and J usage is TRBJ2-7; TRBD1 matches at 10 bases. Looked up from germline, CDR1 is SNHLY and CDR2 is FYNNEI. The CDR3 contains 15 residues. After removal of 6 bases from V and 0 bases from J, the junction contained 5 bases not matched to a gene. The CDR3 loop reads CASSVGQGSSYEQYF. The CDR3 DNA reads as TGTGCCAGCAGCGTGGGACAGGGGTCCTCCTACGAGCAGTACTTC.

The chain recombines TRBV30 with TRBJ2-2, with no clear D. CDR1 GTSNPN and CDR2 SVGIG come from the germline V gene (reference sequence). The CDR3 extends over 16 amino acids. V was clipped by 0 bases and J by 1 base, with 12 bases between them. In nucleotides, the CDR3 is TGTGCCTGGAGTGTACTGGTTCGGTTGAACACCGGGGAGCTGTTTTTT. Translating gives CAWSVLVRLNTGELFF.

V gene TRBV5-1 combines with J gene TRBJ2-1; no clear D gene. The CDR3 runs to 12 residues. The V and J ends lost 1 base and 7 bases respectively, with 6 bases between them. Germline V gives CDR1 SGHRS, CDR2 YFSETQ. The DNA of the CDR3 is TGCGCCAGCAGCTTGATAAGTAATGAGCAGTTCTTC. Its translation: CASSLISNEQFF.

This clone showed up just once. V is TRBV6-1 and J is TRBJ1-1, with D perhaps TRBD1 (6 bases). V dropped 7 bases and J dropped 0 bases, with 12 bases sitting between them. Germline V lookup: CDR1 MNHNS, CDR2 SASEGT. This CDR3 is 14 amino acids long. CDR3 region: CASIPGQMNTEAFF. In nucleotides, the CDR3 is TGTGCCAGCATCCCAGGACAGATGAACACTGAAGCTTTCTTT.

The rearrangement uses TRBV28 and TRBJ1-5; the D gene is possibly TRBD1 (5 bases). The CDR3 is made up of 17 amino acids. Between the trimmed V and J ends, which lost 8 bases and 0 bases, there was a span of 20 bases. Germline assignment: CDR1 MDHEN and CDR2 SYDVKM. CDR3 in DNA: TGTGCCAGCCATACCTCCGGGACTCTTTATAGCAATCAGCCCCAGCATTTT. This sequence encodes CASHTSGTLYSNQPQHF.

This rearrangement joins TRBV30 to TRBJ2-5; 12 bases map to TRBD2. The CDR3 contains 15 residues. Germline CDR1 reads GTSNPN; CDR2 reads SVGIG (reference sequence). V shed 1 base, J shed 7 bases, and the junction held 7 bases outside the gene matches. The CDR3 DNA is TGTGCCTGGAGTGAACTAGCGGGAGGCTGGTCGACCCAGTACTTC. This sequence encodes CAWSELAGGWSTQYF.

V gene TRBV7-9 combines with J gene TRBJ1-2; no clear D. V shed 4 bases and J shed 4 bases, with 10 bases lying between them. The CDR3 contains 13 residues. The germline V gene has CDR1 SEHNR and CDR2 FQNEAQ (reference sequence). This CDR3 is CASSSGGFYGYTF. The CDR3 region has the DNA TGTGCCAGCAGCTCTGGTGGGTTCTATGGCTACACCTTC.

The chain uses TRBV27 and TRBJ1-6; 8 bases agree with TRBD1. CDR1 is MNHEY and CDR2 is SMNVEV in the germline V gene (reference sequence). After removal of 7 bases from V and 10 bases from J, the junction contained 9 bases not matched to a gene. The CDR3 has 14 amino acids. The CDR3 here is CASNRRGLESPLHF. The CDR3, as DNA: TGTGCCAGCAACCGCAGGGGGCTCGAGTCACCCCTCCACTTT.

The chain uses TRBV7-8 and TRBJ2-5, with D perhaps matching TRBD1 (6 bases). V lost 5 bases and J lost 2, with 12 bases in between. Germline V gene sequence: CDR1 SGHVS, CDR2 FQNEAQ. The CDR3 loop spans 14 amino acids. CDR3 coding DNA: TGTGCCAGCAGCCGGGACAAAGCTCAAGAGACCCAGTACTTC. Protein sequence: CASSRDKAQETQYF.

The chain is built from TRBV28 and TRBJ2-1; 8 bases align to TRBD1. The CDR3 is 14 amino acids. In germline, CDR1 is MDHEN, CDR2 SYDVKM. The V gene end was trimmed by 6 bases and the J gene end by 12 bases; junction bases not matched to a gene: 13. The CDR3 protein is CASRQEGRGLAQFF. Here the CDR3 DNA reads TGTGCCAGCAGACAGGAGGGCAGGGGGCTGGCGCAGTTCTTC.

This chain joins TRBV27 and TRBJ2-4, with 13 positions matching TRBD2. Losses at the gene ends were 5 bases for V and 3 bases for J; bases not matched to a gene: 7. Germline loops: CDR1 MNHEY, CDR2 SMNVEV (reference sequence). CDR3 size: 17 residues. CDR3 sequence: CASSRTSGSEGKNIQYF. The CDR3 bases are TGTGCCAGCAGTAGGACTAGCGGGAGCGAAGGCAAAAACATTCAGTACTTC.

The chain uses TRBV25-1 and TRBJ1-5; TRBD1 aligns across 7 bases. From germline, CDR1 is MGHDK and CDR2 SYGVNS. This CDR3 has 14 residues. Germline trimming cut 6 bases from V and 3 bases from J; bases unmatched to any gene: 5. Here the CDR3 DNA reads TGTGCCAGCAGCGTGGGACAGATCAATCAGCCCCAGCATTTT. Its translation: CASSVGQINQPQHF.

The rearrangement joins TRBV28 to TRBJ1-3, with D unresolved. CDR1 and CDR2 from the germline V gene are MDHEN and SYDVKM. Deletions cut 3 bases from V and 0 bases from J, with 6 bases between. This CDR3 comprises 14 residues. The CDR3 DNA is TGTGCCAGCAGTTTTTTTCGCTCTGGAAACACCATATATTTT. Residues: CASSFFRSGNTIYF.

The chain links TRBV30 to TRBJ1-5; D is undetermined. The CDR3 is 14 amino acids. Deletions cut 2 bases from V and 0 bases from J, with 8 bases between. CDR1 and CDR2 (germline): GTSNPN, SVGIG (reference sequence). DNA of the CDR3: TGTGCCTGGAGTAAAGGGAATAGCAATCAGCCCCAGCATTTT. Amino acids: CAWSKGNSNQPQHF.